One sample yielded the 19 T cell receptor beta chains listed below, sequenced in a study of early T cells in non-severe SARS-CoV-2 infection. TCRdb ran MiXCR on the 5' RACE reads and lists one entry per CDR3 protein. Among 30,000 to 45,000 distinct CDR3 sequences listed, approximately 6.3% were seen once. Material for sequencing was whole blood. These receptors all come from an adult who was a healthcare worker with PCR-confirmed SARS-CoV-2 infection or an uninfected control (not recorded which).

In this sample, this clonotype turned up many times. The chain employs TRBV7-9 and TRBJ2-1, with 10 bases fitting TRBD1. The CDR3 contains 16 residues. Germline V CDR1 and CDR2: SEHNR, FQNEAQ (reference sequence). Trimming cost V 8 bases and J 4 bases; bases outside gene matches: 11. The chain's CDR3 is CASQLTRTGGYNEQFF. The CDR3 region has the DNA TGTGCCAGCCAGCTTACGAGGACAGGGGGGTACAATGAGCAGTTCTTC.

This clonotype has ten or more counts. The chain employs TRBV18 and TRBJ1-5; no reliable D call. This CDR3 has 14 amino acids. Trimming stripped 2 bases from V and 7 bases from J, with 12 bases between. The germline CDR1 and CDR2 sequences are KGHSH and LQKENI. The CDR3 region is CASSPGPVGQPQHF. In DNA, the CDR3 is TGTGCCAGCTCACCAGGGCCGGTCGGGCAGCCCCAGCATTTT.

This clonotype was observed many times. The genes are TRBV20-1 and TRBJ1-5; TRBD1 might be the D (6 bases). The CDR3 totals 14 residues. The ends were cut back, 1 base at V and 7 bases at J, with 14 bases in the middle. Germline assignment: CDR1 DFQATT and CDR2 SNEGSKA (reference sequence). The CDR3 sequence: CSARVGGAGQPQHF. CDR3 coding DNA: TGCAGTGCTAGAGTCGGGGGCGCGGGACAGCCCCAGCATTTT.

The V and J genes are TRBV9 and TRBJ2-7, with 8 bases matching TRBD2. The CDR3 has 15 amino acids. The germline CDR1 and CDR2 sequences are SGDLS and YYNGEE. V dropped 0 bases and J dropped 4; count of bases not matched to a gene: 6. The CDR3 DNA reads as TGTGCCAGCAGCGTAGGATTAGCGGGGCCGTACGAGCAGTACTTC. This codes for CASSVGLAGPYEQYF.

This clonotype occurred many times. The CDR3 coding sequence is TGTGCCAGCATCCGTGGCGGAGGATTTGAAGCTTTCTTT. Translated: CASIRGGGFEAFF. The chain couples TRBV7-9 to TRBJ1-1; no clear D gene. The CDR3 runs 13 residues. The germline gives CDR1 SEHNR, CDR2 FQNEAQ (reference sequence). Trimming removed 7 bases from V and 7 bases from J, with 16 bases in between. The full variable domain, in which reference TRBV7-9 and TRBJ1-1 provide the parts outside the CDR3, is DTGVSQNPRHKITKRGQNVTFRCDPISEHNRLYWYRQTLGQGPEFLTYFQNEAQLEKSRLLSDRFSAERPKGSFSTLEIQRTEQGDSAMYLCASIRGGGFEAFFGQGTRLTVV.

The genes are TRBV2 and TRBJ2-2; D remains ambiguous. Germline V gene sequence: CDR1 SNHLY, CDR2 FYNNEI. The ends were cut back, 3 bases at V and 0 bases at J, with 2 bases in the middle. This CDR3 comprises 13 residues. The CDR3 here is CASSDSNTGELFF. CDR3 coding DNA: TGTGCCAGCAGTGATTCGAACACCGGGGAGCTGTTTTTT.

There are many counts of this clonotype. The chain has TRBV7-6 and TRBJ2-3, with a weak D call TRBD2 (6 bases). The CDR3 loop spans 16 amino acids. V dropped 4 bases and J dropped 3 bases, with 17 bases sitting between them. Germline V gene data show CDR1 as SGHVS and CDR2 as FNYEAQ. The CDR3 sequence is CASSSPPGERTDTQYF. The CDR3, as DNA: TGTGCCAGCAGCTCACCCCCGGGGGAAAGAACAGATACGCAGTATTTT.

This clonotype was seen many times. V gene TRBV7-9 combines with J gene TRBJ1-6; D possibly corresponds to TRBD1 (5 bases). There are 15 residues in the CDR3. Germline V CDR1 and CDR2: SEHNR, FQNEAQ (reference sequence). V shed 5 bases and J shed 8 bases, with 16 bases lying between them. The CDR3 sequence is CASSPAGTRDSPLHF. The CDR3 DNA reads TGTGCCAGCAGCCCTGCTGGGACTAGAGATTCACCCCTCCACTTT.

This clonotype was counted many times. The J gene is TRBJ2-3, the V gene TRBV12-3 or TRBV12-4; 7 positions agree with TRBD1. This CDR3 is built from 14 residues. With V trimmed by 4 bases and J by 8 bases, 9 bases remained unmatched. CDR3 coding DNA: TGTGCCAGCAGTTCCGGGACAGACCGTGGTACGCAGTATTTT. It codes for CASSSGTDRGTQYF.

This clonotype was seen repeatedly, ten times or more. This chain joins TRBV20-1 and TRBJ2-1; 10 nucleotides agree with TRBD2. Germline-derived CDR1 and CDR2 are DFQATT and SNEGSKA (reference sequence). The CDR3 has 14 residues. The V segment lost 6 bases and the J segment 2 bases; nucleotides outside the gene matches: 4. The CDR3 is CSAEAGGAYNEQFF. CDR3 coding DNA: TGCAGTGCGGAAGCGGGAGGGGCCTACAATGAGCAGTTCTTC.

About this clonotype itself: Being one base from a much bigger clone, this may be a read error. The rearrangement links TRBV10-3 to TRBJ2-3, with 14 bases fitting TRBD2. CDR3 length: 18 amino acids. Losses at the gene ends were 6 bases for V and 2 bases for J; bases not matched to a gene: 10. Looked up from germline, CDR1 is ENHRY and CDR2 is SYGVKD. In DNA form, the CDR3 reads TGTGCCATCAGACCGGGACTAGCGGGAGCGGAGGACACAGATACGCAGTATTTT. Protein sequence: CAIRPGLAGAEDTDTQYF.

This clonotype appeared many times. The chain employs TRBV6-5 and TRBJ1-2; 11 positions match TRBD1. Trimming took 6 bases from V and 6 from J; bases not matched to a gene: 12. Germline CDR1 reads MNHEY; CDR2 reads SVGAGI. This CDR3 spans 16 amino acids. The CDR3 nucleotides are TGTGCCAGCAGGGGGACAGGGGGGTTTGGGATGGATGGCTACACCTTC. Translating it yields CASRGTGGFGMDGYTF.

This rearrangement joins TRBV6-6 to TRBJ2-5; D call uncertain. The CDR3 is 12 amino acids. Germline V gene data show CDR1 as MNHNY and CDR2 as SVGAGI (reference sequence). V was trimmed by 0 bases and J by 7 bases, leaving 6 bases between them. This CDR3 reads CASSYSRGTQYF. The CDR3 DNA reads TGTGCCAGCAGTTACTCTCGCGGGACCCAGTACTTC.

This clonotype was seen many times. V gene TRBV7-2 combines with J gene TRBJ2-7, with D hard to call. The CDR3 loop spans 13 amino acids. Per germline, CDR1 SGHTA and CDR2 FQGNSA. Trimming cost V 1 base and J 3 bases, with 7 bases left between them. Here the CDR3 reads CASSLGRNYEQYF. CDR3 nucleotides: TGTGCCAGCAGCTTAGGCAGAAACTACGAGCAGTACTTC.

The table lists this clonotype with many counts. The chain carries TRBV5-1 and TRBJ1-1; D perhaps matches TRBD1 (6 bases). The CDR3 sequence is 15 residues long. CDR1 SGHRS and CDR2 YFSETQ come from the germline V gene. The V end was cut by 4 bases, the J end by 0 bases, with 13 bases between. The CDR3 is CASSRGPILNTEAFF. CDR3 in DNA: TGCGCCAGCAGCCGGGGGCCGATATTGAACACTGAAGCTTTCTTT. The complete variable domain, with remaining parts taken from reference TRBV5-1 and TRBJ1-1, reads KAGVTQTPRYLIKTRGQQVTLSCSPISGHRSVSWYQQTPGQGLQFLFEYFSETQRNKGNFPGRFSGRQFSNSRSEMNVSTLELGDSALYLCASSRGPILNTEAFFGQGTRLTVV.

This clonotype was seen many times. V usage is TRBV20-1 and J usage is TRBJ2-1; D gene uncertain. Germline V lookup: CDR1 DFQATT, CDR2 SNEGSKA (reference sequence). CDR3 length: 14 amino acids. The V end lost 2 bases, the J end lost 7 bases, and 15 bases lay between the germline ends. The DNA for the CDR3 is TGCAGTGCTAGACCCACGCGGAAGTTAAATGAGCAGTTCTTC. This sequence encodes CSARPTRKLNEQFF.

This clonotype was counted many times. The rearrangement joins TRBV11-3 to TRBJ1-1, with D uncertain. The CDR3 has 14 residues. Trimming removed 1 base from V and 1 base from J, with 7 bases in between. Germline values: CDR1 SGHNT, CDR2 YENEEA. The CDR3 region has the DNA TGTGCCAGCAGCTTAGGGCGTAGGAACACTGAAGCTTTCTTT. Translation gives CASSLGRRNTEAFF.

About this clonotype itself: It may be a read error: a sequence one base away is much more abundant. This chain uses TRBV20-1 with TRBJ2-1, with 7 bases that match TRBD1. The V segment lost 2 bases and the J segment 10 bases; nucleotides outside the gene matches: 11. Germline assignment: CDR1 DFQATT and CDR2 SNEGSKA (reference sequence). This CDR3 spans 14 amino acids. The CDR3 here is CSARPTRQGTEQFF. DNA for the CDR3: TGCAGTGCTAGACCCACCCGACAGGGCACAGAGCAGTTCTTC.

Many counts were recorded for this clonotype. The gene calls are TRBV7-2 and TRBJ2-3; TRBD1 matches 10 bases. V lost 6 bases and J lost 7; bases outside the gene matches: 7. Germline V gene lookup returns CDR1 SGHTA and CDR2 FQGNSA. There are 14 residues in the CDR3. CDR3 sequence reads: CASRPGTGVHTQYF. The CDR3, as DNA: TGTGCCAGCAGGCCCGGGACAGGGGTACATACGCAGTATTTT.